Below are 9 T cell receptor beta chains sequenced from a single sample in a study of Ad26.COV2.S vaccination and SARS-CoV-2 variants. This table comes from immunoSEQ multiplex PCR, and its TCRdb copy is limited to in-frame clones, with some not included. The data contain just over 350,000 clones, approximately 90% of them singletons. This sample comprised peripheral blood, obtained after recovery from COVID-19. These receptor sequences come from a human donor who had recovered from COVID-19.

This clone was seen once. The chain employs TRBV7-2 and TRBJ2-3, with TRBD2 matching over 10 bases. J was trimmed by 4 bases and V by 5 bases; bases with no gene match: 6. Germline assignment: CDR1 SGHTA and CDR2 FQGNSA. This CDR3 has 15 residues. CDR3 DNA: TGTGCCAGCAGCCGTCGGACTAGCGGATCAGATACGCAGTATTTT. Residues: CASSRRTSGSDTQYF.

The chain is built from TRBV4-1 and TRBJ2-7; D possibly matches TRBD1 or TRBD2 (5 bases each). CDR1 MGHRA and CDR2 YSYEKL come from the germline V gene. V dropped 0 bases and J dropped 6 bases, with 6 bases sitting between them. The CDR3 runs to 12 residues. CDR3 in DNA: TGCGCCAGCAGCCAAGAGGGGGTCGAGCAGTACTTC. Residues: CASSQEGVEQYF.

The V gene is TRBV5-1, the J gene TRBJ2-7, with TRBD1 identical over 12 bases. V dropped 4 bases and J dropped 2; count of bases not matched to a gene: 4. Germline CDR1 is SGHRS and CDR2 is YFSETQ. CDR3 length: 15 residues. CDR3 nucleotides: TGCGCCAGCAGCCCGGGACAGGGGGCCGCCTACGAGCAGTACTTC. Translated: CASSPGQGAAYEQYF.

The chain is built from TRBV6-2 or TRBV6-3 and TRBJ1-5, with D tentatively TRBD1 (5 bases). This CDR3 is 15 amino acids long. Germline lookup yields CDR1 MNHEY and CDR2 SVGEGT. V was shortened by 3 bases and J by 6 bases, with 15 bases between the two germline ends. CDR3 residues: CASSYSAGFVQPQHF. Here the CDR3 DNA reads TGTGCCAGCAGTTATTCGGCAGGGTTTGTTCAGCCCCAGCATTTT.

The V and J genes are TRBV7-2 and TRBJ2-5; 8 bases map to TRBD2. This CDR3 has 14 residues. Germline CDR1 is SGHTA and CDR2 is FQGNSA. Trimming took 4 bases from V and 4 from J; bases not matched to a gene: 5. This chain's CDR3 is CASSSGTRRETQYF. In DNA form, the CDR3 reads TGTGCCAGCAGCTCCGGGACTAGACGAGAGACCCAGTACTTC. Full variable domain (remainder filled in from reference TRBV7-2 and TRBJ2-5): GAGVSQSPSNKVTEKGKDVELRCDPISGHTALYWYRQSLGQGLEFLIYFQGNSAPDKSGLPSDRFSAERTGGSVSTLTIQRTQQEDSAVYLCASSSGTRRETQYFGPGTRLLVL.

This chain joins TRBV10-1 and TRBJ2-7; D tentatively fits TRBD1 or TRBD2 (5 bases each). Germline V gene lookup returns CDR1 WNHNN and CDR2 SYGVQD (reference sequence). CDR3 length: 15 amino acids. V was trimmed by 3 bases and J by 6 bases, leaving 18 bases between them. In DNA form, the CDR3 reads TGCGCCAGCAGTGACCGGGGCCCCGGCCCTTCCGAGCAGTACTTC. Encoded protein: CASSDRGPGPSEQYF.

The chain carries TRBV10-1 and TRBJ2-3, with TRBD2 matching over 7 bases. Unmatched junction bases numbered 3, after V lost 0 bases and J lost 6 bases. CDR3 length equals 14 residues. Germline V gene sequence: CDR1 WNHNN, CDR2 SYGVQD (reference sequence). CDR3 nucleotide sequence: TGCGCCAGCAGTGAGTCTCTAGCGGCGGATACGCAGTATTTT. The encoded protein is CASSESLAADTQYF.

The J gene is TRBJ1-2, the V gene TRBV15, with 7 bases that match TRBD1. The germline CDR1 and CDR2 sequences are LNHNV and YYDKDF (reference sequence). V lost 1 base and J lost 13; bases outside the gene matches: 9. The CDR3 runs to 13 residues. CDR3 protein: CATSRVGGVAGTF. The CDR3 DNA sequence: TGTGCCACCAGCAGAGTAGGGGGCGTGGCTGGCACCTTC.

The chain links TRBV6-6 to TRBJ1-2, with 9 nucleotides matching TRBD1. The germline V gene has CDR1 MNHNY and CDR2 SVGAGI (reference sequence). J gave up 4 bases and V 2 bases, and 8 bases lay outside the gene matches. This CDR3 has 16 amino acids. The DNA of the CDR3 is TGTGCCAGCAGTTACACCACACAGGGGGCGACCTATGGCTACACCTTC. Its protein is CASSYTTQGATYGYTF.